The sequence of this T cell receptor beta chain was determined in a study of technical replicates of blood from several donors. V shed 7 bases and J 7 bases; nucleotides not matched to a gene: 9. CDR3 length: 13 residues. Germline V gene data show CDR1 as SGHVS and CDR2 as FQNEAQ. The table came from immunoSEQ multiplex PCR; TCRdb's copy has only in-frame clones and leaves some out. The table shows approximately 81,000 clones, with 90% to 97% occurring only once. The chain joins TRBV7-8 to TRBJ1-2, with 7 bases identical to TRBD1. What was sequenced was T cells isolated from PBMCs. The TCR originated in a human donor in good health. The CDR3 DNA reads as TGTGCCAGCACCCGAGGGGGCGTCGGTGGCTACACCTTC. Its translation is CASTRGGVGGYTF.